The T cell receptor beta chain described here comes from a study of PD-1 blockade in classical Hodgkin lymphoma. Study outcomes and limitations: Baseline diversity was lower in partial responders and progressors than complete responders. Those patients who began receiving nivolumab less than 1 year after ASCT had lower diversity, and they were excluded. Healthy donors were reported to have higher baseline TCR diversity than newly diagnosed patients.

The repertoire was sequenced with immunoSEQ multiplex PCR; TCRdb's copy has only in-frame clones and lacks some. The repertoire has about 40,000 clones, 75% to 90% of them found once; the top ten carry approximately 8.8%. In regard to this clone: What it binds is unknown.

Each and every patient relapsed after autologous stem cell transplantation, and patients got differing brentuximab vedotin exposure. This TCR came from a human donor with classical Hodgkin lymphoma. This material consisted of peripheral blood mononuclear cells (PBMCs), taken at baseline.

CDR3 nucleotides: TGTGCCAGCAGCGAACAGGGGGCTGGGGCCAACGTCCTGACTTTC. Amino acids: CASSEQGAGANVLTF. The chain is built from TRBV7-3 and TRBJ2-6; 8 positions agree with TRBD1. Germline V gives CDR1 SGHTA, CDR2 FQGTGA. The CDR3 is 15 amino acids. V shed 5 bases and J 2 bases; nucleotides not matched to a gene: 2.